A single T cell receptor (beta chain) is shown here with its context. These data originate in a study of shared clonotypes between healthy human individuals. This CDR3 spans 14 amino acids. Trimming at V came to 5 bases and at J to 6 bases, leaving 7 bases not matched to a gene. The germline V gene has CDR1 SGHRS and CDR2 YFSETQ. Ten immunoSEQ deep assay plates were used to sequence unsorted PBMC DNA. Per the study methods: ImmunoSEQ output lacked quality scores and full-length reads, limiting matched filtering. Assay: immunoSEQ multiplex PCR; the TCRdb copy retains only in-frame clones and omits some. Clone size and the V and J calls come from that table; the DNA yielded D and trimming. This table has about 480,000 clones, about three quarters appearing once. The donors were all Caucasian adults (living in Nashville, Tennessee). Unsorted samples drew genomic DNA from 70 million to 95 million PBMCs.

Sample: PBMCs. The receptor was isolated from a woman in her forties in good health. Some clones in this sample may be carry-over from other donors' samples. The genes are TRBV5-1 and TRBJ2-1; the match to TRBD2 covers 8 bases. The CDR3 sequence is CASRVLAGGNEQFF. CDR3 DNA: TGCGCCAGCAGGGTCCTAGCGGGTGGCAATGAGCAGTTCTTC.